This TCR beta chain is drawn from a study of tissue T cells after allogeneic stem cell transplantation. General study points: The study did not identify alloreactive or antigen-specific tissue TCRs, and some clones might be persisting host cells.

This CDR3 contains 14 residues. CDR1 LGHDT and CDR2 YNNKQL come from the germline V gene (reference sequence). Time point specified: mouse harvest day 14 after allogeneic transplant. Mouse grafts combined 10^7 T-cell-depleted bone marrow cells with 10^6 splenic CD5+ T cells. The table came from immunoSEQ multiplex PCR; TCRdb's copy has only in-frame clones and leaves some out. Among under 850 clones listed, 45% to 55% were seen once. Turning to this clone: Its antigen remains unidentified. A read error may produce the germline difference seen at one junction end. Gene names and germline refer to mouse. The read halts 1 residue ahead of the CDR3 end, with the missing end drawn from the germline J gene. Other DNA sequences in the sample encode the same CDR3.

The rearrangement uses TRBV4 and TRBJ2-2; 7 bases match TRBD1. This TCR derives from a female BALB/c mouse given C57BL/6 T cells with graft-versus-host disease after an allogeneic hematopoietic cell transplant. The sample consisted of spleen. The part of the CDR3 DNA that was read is TGTGCCAGTAGCTTACAGGGGAGCACCGGGCAGCTCTAC. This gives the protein CASSLQGSTGQLY. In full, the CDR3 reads CASSLQGSTGQLYF.